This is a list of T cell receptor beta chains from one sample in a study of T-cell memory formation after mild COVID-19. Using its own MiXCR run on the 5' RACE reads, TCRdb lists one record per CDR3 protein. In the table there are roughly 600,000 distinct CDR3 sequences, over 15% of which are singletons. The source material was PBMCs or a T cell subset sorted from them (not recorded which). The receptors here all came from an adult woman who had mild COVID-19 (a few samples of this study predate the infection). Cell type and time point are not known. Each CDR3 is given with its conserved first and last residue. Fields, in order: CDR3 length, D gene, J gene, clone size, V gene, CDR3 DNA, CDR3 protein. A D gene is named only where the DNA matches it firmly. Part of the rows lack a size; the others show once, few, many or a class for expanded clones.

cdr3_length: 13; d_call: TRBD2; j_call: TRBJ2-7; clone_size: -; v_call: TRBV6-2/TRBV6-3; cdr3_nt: TGTGCCAGTCAGGCGAGCGGGGCCTCCGAGCAGTACTTC; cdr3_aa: CASQASGASEQYF
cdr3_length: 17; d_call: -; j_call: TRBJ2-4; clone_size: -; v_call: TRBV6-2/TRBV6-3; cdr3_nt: TGTGCCAGCAGTTACCCCTCAACCCTGATAGCCAAAAACATTCAGTACTTC; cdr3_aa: CASSYPSTLIAKNIQYF
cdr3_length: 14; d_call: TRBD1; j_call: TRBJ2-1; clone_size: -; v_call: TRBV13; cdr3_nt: TGTGCCAGCAAAATAGGACAGGGGGCTTATGAGCAGTTCTTC; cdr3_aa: CASKIGQGAYEQFF
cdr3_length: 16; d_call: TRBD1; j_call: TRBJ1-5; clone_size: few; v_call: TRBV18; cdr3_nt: TGTGCCAGCTCAGAGGACAGGGGGAGTTCAAATCAGCCCCAGCATTTT; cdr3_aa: CASSEDRGSSNQPQHF
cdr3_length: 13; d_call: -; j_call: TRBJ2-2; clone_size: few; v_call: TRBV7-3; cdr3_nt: TGTGCCAGCAGCCCGCAGGTTTCCGGGGAGCTGTTTTTT; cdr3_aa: CASSPQVSGELFF
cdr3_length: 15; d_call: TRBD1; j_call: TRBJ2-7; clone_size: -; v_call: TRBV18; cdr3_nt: TGTGCCAGCTCACCTAACCAGGGACAGGGATTAGGGCAGTACTTC; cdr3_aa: CASSPNQGQGLGQYF
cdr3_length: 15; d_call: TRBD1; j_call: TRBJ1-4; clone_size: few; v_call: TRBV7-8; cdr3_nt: TGTGCCAGCAGCTGGCAGGGGGCCTCTAATGAAAAACTGTTTTTT; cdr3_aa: CASSWQGASNEKLFF
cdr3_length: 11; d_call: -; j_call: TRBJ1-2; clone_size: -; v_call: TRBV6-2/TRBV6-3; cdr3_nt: TGTGCCAGCGGGTATTACGGCGGCTACACCTTC; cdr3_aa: CASGYYGGYTF
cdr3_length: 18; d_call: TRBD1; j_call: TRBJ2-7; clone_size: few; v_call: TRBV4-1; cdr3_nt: TGCGCCAGCAGCCCCGTCGGTCCCCAACTCGGGACAGTCGGAGAGCAGTACTTC; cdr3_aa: CASSPVGPQLGTVGEQYF
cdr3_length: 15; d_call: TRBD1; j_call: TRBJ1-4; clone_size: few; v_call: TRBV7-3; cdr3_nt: TGTGCCAGCAGCTTTGCGAGACAGGGGAATGAAAAACTGTTTTTT; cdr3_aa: CASSFARQGNEKLFF
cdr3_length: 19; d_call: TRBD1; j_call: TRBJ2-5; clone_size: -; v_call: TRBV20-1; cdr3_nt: TGCAGTGCTCGGGGTTGGGGACAGGGGACAAAGGGGTACCAAGAGACCCAGTACTTC; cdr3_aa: CSARGWGQGTKGYQETQYF
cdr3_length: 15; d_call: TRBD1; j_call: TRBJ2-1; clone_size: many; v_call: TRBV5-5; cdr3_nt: TGTGCCAGCAGCTTGATGGGACAGGGATACAATGAGCAGTTCTTC; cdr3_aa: CASSLMGQGYNEQFF
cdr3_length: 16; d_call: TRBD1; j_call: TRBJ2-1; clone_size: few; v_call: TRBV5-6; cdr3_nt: TGTGCCAGCAACGAGGCCCAGGGGGCTCAGCTCTGGGAGCAGTTCTTC; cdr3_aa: CASNEAQGAQLWEQFF
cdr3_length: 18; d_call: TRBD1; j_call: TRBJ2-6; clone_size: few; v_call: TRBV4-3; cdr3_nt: TGCGCCAGCAGCCAAGATAGGACAGGGGCCACCGGGGCCAACGTCCTGACTTTC; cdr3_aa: CASSQDRTGATGANVLTF
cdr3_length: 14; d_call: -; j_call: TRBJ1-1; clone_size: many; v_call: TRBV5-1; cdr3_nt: TGCGCCAGCAGCTTGTCCGGGCTAGGGACTGAAGCTTTCTTT; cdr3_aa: CASSLSGLGTEAFF
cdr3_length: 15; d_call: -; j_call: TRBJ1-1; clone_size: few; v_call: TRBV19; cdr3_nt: TGTGCCAGTAGTATCTCGGGGAACATGAACACTGAAGCTTTCTTT; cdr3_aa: CASSISGNMNTEAFF
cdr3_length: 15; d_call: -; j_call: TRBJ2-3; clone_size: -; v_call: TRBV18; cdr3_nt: TGTGCCAGCTCACTCTCGGCGTCTAGCACAGATACGCAGTATTTT; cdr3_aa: CASSLSASSTDTQYF
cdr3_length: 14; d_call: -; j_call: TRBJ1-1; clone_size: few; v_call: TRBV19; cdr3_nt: TGTGCCAGTAGTATAGGGACCAGGGTGACTGAAGCTTTCTTT; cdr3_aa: CASSIGTRVTEAFF
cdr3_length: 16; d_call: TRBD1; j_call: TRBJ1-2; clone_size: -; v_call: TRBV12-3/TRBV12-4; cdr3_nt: TGTGCCAGCAGTCCCTACGCTGACAGGGACGGCTATGGCTACACCTTC; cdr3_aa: CASSPYADRDGYGYTF
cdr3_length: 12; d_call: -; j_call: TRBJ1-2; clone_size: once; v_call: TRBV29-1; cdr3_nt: TGCAGCGGCCTGGGGGAGAGGGATGGCTACACCTTC; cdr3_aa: CSGLGERDGYTF
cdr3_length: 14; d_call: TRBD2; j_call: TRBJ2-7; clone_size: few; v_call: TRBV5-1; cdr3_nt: TGCGCCAGCAGCTTAGGTCTAGCGGCGACCGAGCAGTACTTC; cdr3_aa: CASSLGLAATEQYF
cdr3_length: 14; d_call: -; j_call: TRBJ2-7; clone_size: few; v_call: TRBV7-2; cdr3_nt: TGTGCCAGCAGCTTGGGCCGGGCACAATACGAGCAGTACTTC; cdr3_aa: CASSLGRAQYEQYF
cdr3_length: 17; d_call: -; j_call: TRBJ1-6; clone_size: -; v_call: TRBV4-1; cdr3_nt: TGCGCCAGCAGCCAAGATCAGTTAGGAAGGGTTAATTCACCCCTCCACTTT; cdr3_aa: CASSQDQLGRVNSPLHF
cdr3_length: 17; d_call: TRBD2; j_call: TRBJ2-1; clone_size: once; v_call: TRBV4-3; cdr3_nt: TGCGCCAGCAGCTCCCGACTAGCGGGAGGGCCTTACAATGAGCAGTTCTTC; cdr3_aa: CASSSRLAGGPYNEQFF
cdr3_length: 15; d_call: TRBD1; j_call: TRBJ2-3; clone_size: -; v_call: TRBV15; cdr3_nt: TGTGCCACCAGCAGACCGGGACAGGGACGGGATACGCAGTATTTT; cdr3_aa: CATSRPGQGRDTQYF
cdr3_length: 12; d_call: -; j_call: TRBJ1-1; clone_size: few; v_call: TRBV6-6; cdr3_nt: TGTGCCAGCAGTTACTCAGACACTGAAGCTTTCTTT; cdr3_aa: CASSYSDTEAFF
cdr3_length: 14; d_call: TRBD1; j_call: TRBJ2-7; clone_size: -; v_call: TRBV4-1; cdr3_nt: TGCGCCAGCAGCCTACCGGGACAGAATTACGAGCAGTACTTC; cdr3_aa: CASSLPGQNYEQYF
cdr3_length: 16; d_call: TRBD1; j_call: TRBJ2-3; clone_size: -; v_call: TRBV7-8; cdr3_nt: TGTGCCAGCAGCCCAGCGACAGGGGGCTTCACAGATACGCAGTATTTT; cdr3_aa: CASSPATGGFTDTQYF
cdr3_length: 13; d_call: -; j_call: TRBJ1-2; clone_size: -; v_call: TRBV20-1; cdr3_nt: TGCAGTGCCAGCGGCAGGGGAGACTATGGCTACACCTTC; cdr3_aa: CSASGRGDYGYTF
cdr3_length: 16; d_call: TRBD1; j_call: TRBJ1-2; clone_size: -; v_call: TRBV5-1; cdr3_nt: TGCGCCAGCAGCTTGGCGGTACAGGGGGAAGGCTATGGCTACACCTTC; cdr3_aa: CASSLAVQGEGYGYTF
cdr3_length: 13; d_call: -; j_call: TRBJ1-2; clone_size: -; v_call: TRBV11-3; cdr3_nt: TGTGCCAGCAGCTTAATGGGAGGGAATGGCTACACCTTC; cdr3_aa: CASSLMGGNGYTF
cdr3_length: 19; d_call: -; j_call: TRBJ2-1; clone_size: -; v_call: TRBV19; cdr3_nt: TGTGCCAGTAGTATGGGCATCGGGCTCACGATGAGTTTCTACAATGAGCAGTTCTTC; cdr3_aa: CASSMGIGLTMSFYNEQFF
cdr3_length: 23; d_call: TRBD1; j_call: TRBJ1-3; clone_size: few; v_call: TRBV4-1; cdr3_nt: TGCGCCAGCAGCCAAGATCATCTTTCCGGGACAGGGGTATTAACCTACTCTGGAAACACCATATATTTT; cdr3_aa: CASSQDHLSGTGVLTYSGNTIYF
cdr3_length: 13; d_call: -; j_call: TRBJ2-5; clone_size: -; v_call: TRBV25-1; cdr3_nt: TGTGCCAGCAGTGCAATAGGGGAGGAGACCCAGTACTTC; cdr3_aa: CASSAIGEETQYF
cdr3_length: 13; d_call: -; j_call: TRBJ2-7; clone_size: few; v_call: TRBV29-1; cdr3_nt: TGCAGCGTTCAAGGCAGGGCCCAATACGAGCAGTACTTC; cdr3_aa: CSVQGRAQYEQYF
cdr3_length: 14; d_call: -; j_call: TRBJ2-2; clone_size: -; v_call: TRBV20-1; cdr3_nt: TGCAGTGCTAGGGGGCAGATGAACACCGGGGAGCTGTTTTTT; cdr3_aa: CSARGQMNTGELFF
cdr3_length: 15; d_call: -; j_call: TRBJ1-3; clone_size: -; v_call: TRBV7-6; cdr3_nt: TGTGCCAGCAGTCCCACTGGACGCTCTGGAAACACCATATATTTT; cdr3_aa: CASSPTGRSGNTIYF
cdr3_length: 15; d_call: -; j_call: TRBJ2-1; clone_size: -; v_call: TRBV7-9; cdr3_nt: TGTGCCAGCAGCCCCTCAGGGAGAAAATACAATGAGCAGTTCTTC; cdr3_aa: CASSPSGRKYNEQFF
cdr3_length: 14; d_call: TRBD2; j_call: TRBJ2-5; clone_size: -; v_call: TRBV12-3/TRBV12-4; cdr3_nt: TGTGCCAGCAGTAGACTAGCGGGACTGGAGACCCAGTACTTC; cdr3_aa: CASSRLAGLETQYF
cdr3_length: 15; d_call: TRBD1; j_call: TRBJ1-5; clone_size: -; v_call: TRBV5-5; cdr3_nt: TGTGCCAGCAGCCCGGGACAGGGAAAGAGTCAGCCCCAGCATTTT; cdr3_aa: CASSPGQGKSQPQHF
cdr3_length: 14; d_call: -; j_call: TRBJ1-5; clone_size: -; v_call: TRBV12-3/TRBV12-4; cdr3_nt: TGTGCCAGCAGTCCGCAGGGTAACAGCCAGCCCCAGCATTTT; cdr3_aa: CASSPQGNSQPQHF
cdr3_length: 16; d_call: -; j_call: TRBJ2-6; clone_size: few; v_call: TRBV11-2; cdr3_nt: TGTGCCAGCAGCTTAGGTGTGCGGGCTGGGGCCAACGTCCTGACTTTC; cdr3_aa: CASSLGVRAGANVLTF
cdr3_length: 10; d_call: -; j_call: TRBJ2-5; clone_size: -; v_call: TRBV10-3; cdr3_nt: TGTGCCGCCGGAGGAGAGACCCAGTACTTC; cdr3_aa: CAAGGETQYF
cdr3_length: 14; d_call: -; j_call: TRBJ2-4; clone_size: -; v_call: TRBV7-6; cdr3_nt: TGTGCCAGCAGCCCTGTTCTAGCCAAAAACATTCAGTACTTC; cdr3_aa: CASSPVLAKNIQYF
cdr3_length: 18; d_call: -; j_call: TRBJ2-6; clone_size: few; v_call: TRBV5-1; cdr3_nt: TGCGCCAGCAGCTTGGCGAGCGGGCCCAGCTCTGGGGCCAACGTCCTGACTTTC; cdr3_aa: CASSLASGPSSGANVLTF
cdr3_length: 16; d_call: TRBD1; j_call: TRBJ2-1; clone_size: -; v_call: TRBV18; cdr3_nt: TGTGCCAGCTCACGAACGTCCGGGACAGGCCACAATGAGCAGTTCTTC; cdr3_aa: CASSRTSGTGHNEQFF
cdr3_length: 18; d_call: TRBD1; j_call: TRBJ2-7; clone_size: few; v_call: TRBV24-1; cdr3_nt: TGTGCCACCAGTGTTTCAAACCGGGACAGGTCGAGCTCCTACGAGCAGTACTTC; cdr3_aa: CATSVSNRDRSSSYEQYF
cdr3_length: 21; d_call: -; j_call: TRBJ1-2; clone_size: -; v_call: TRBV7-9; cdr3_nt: TGTGCCAGCAGCTTAGGGGGCAAGAGGACACTTACAGGACCCACTAACTATGGCTACACCTTC; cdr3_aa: CASSLGGKRTLTGPTNYGYTF
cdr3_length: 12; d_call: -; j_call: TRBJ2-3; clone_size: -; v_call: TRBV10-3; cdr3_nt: TGTGCCATCAGTGCGTACACAGATACGCAGTATTTT; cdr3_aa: CAISAYTDTQYF
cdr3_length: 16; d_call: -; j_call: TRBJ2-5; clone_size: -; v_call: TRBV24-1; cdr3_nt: TGTGCCACCAGTGCTCGAACGAGGTCTTGGGGAGAGACCCATTACTTC; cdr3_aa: CATSARTRSWGETHYF
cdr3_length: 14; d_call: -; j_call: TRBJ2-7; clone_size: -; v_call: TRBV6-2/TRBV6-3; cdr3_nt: TGTGCCAGCAGTGGGTGGGGCAGCTTGGACGAGCAGTACTTC; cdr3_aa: CASSGWGSLDEQYF
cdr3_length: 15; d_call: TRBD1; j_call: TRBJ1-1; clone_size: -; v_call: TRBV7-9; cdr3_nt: TGTGCCAGCAGCCCCGGGACAGGGGGCCTACTCGAGGCTTTCTTT; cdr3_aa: CASSPGTGGLLEAFF